These T cell receptor beta chains were read from a single sample in a study of cytomegalovirus exposure and HLA in healthy donors. Clones were sequenced by immunoSEQ multiplex PCR, and TCRdb holds only the in-frame ones, with some missing. The table records 95,000 to 100,000 clones, about four fifths of them present only once. The sample comprised PBMCs. The receptor set was obtained from a woman in her forties in good health and CMV-seronegative. CDR3s include the opening cysteine and the closing phenylalanine or tryptophan. A D gene is named only where the DNA matches it firmly. Size is stated for part of the rows, as once, few or many counts, or as a class when the clone is expanded.

D gene,J gene,clone size,V gene,CDR3 DNA,CDR3 protein
-,TRBJ2-1,-,TRBV19,TGTGCCAGCAGACAGGAAAACAATGAGCAGTTCTTC,CASRQENNEQFF
-,TRBJ1-5,few,TRBV27,TGTGCCAGCAGTTTGGAGGTCAGGGAGGTGAATCAGCCCCAGCATTTT,CASSLEVREVNQPQHF
TRBD1,TRBJ1-5,-,TRBV9,TGTGCCAGCAGCGACCAAGACAGGGAGGATCAGCCCCAGCATTTT,CASSDQDREDQPQHF
-,TRBJ2-3,-,TRBV10-3,TGTGCCATCAGTGACCCGGGATCCCGATTCACAGATACGCAGTATTTT,CAISDPGSRFTDTQYF
-,TRBJ1-3,few,TRBV6-5,TGTGCCAGCAGTCCTAGGGGGGGCTCTGGAAACACCATATATTTT,CASSPRGGSGNTIYF
TRBD1,TRBJ2-7,once,TRBV6-6,TGTGCCAGCAGTTACTCGATGGGGACAGGGACCTACGAGCAGTACTTC,CASSYSMGTGTYEQYF
TRBD1,TRBJ2-7,-,TRBV7-9,TGTGCCAGCAGCTCCGGGACAGGGGCTACCCTCTACGAGCAGTACTTC,CASSSGTGATLYEQYF
TRBD1,TRBJ1-5,-,TRBV27,TGTGCCAGCAGTTTATCGGGACAGGGGGTAAGTCAGCCCCAGCATTTT,CASSLSGQGVSQPQHF
-,TRBJ2-2,-,TRBV18,TGTGCCAGCTCACCCCTTCTGCGGGGTACCGGGGAGCTGTTTTTT,CASSPLLRGTGELFF
TRBD2,TRBJ2-3,-,TRBV7-9,TGTTCCAGCAGCTTTTCGGGAGGGATGAATACGCAGTATTTT,CSSSFSGGMNTQYF
TRBD1,TRBJ1-2,-,TRBV29-1,TGCAGCGTTGGGAACGACAGGGGCCGGGGCTACACCTTC,CSVGNDRGRGYTF
TRBD1,TRBJ2-5,few,TRBV7-9,TGTTCCAGCACAGGGGGCGCTTGGAAAGAGACCCAGTACTTC,CSSTGGAWKETQYF
-,TRBJ1-5,-,TRBV6-1,TGTGCCAGCGGGGCGGGGGGCGTCAATCAGCCCCAGCATTTT,CASGAGGVNQPQHF
TRBD2,TRBJ2-5,-,TRBV4-1,TGCGCCAGCAGCCCAGACCAGCGGGGCGAGACCCAGTACTTC,CASSPDQRGETQYF
-,TRBJ2-7,-,TRBV7-9,TGTTCCAGCAGCTTTGAGGGACTGAGCGCCTACGAGCAGTACTTC,CSSSFEGLSAYEQYF
-,TRBJ1-4,-,TRBV7-2,TGTGCCAGCAGCCCGGAGACTGAAAAACTGTTTTTT,CASSPETEKLFF
TRBD2,TRBJ2-3,-,TRBV6-1,TGTGCCAGCAGTGTATCTGCGGGGGGCCTCACAGATACGCAGTATTTT,CASSVSAGGLTDTQYF
-,TRBJ2-1,-,TRBV20-1,TGCAGTGCTGGAGACCGACAGGTTCCGTTCTTC,CSAGDRQVPFF
-,TRBJ1-4,-,TRBV11-2,TGTGCCAGCAGCTTCTCCCAGGGGATTAATGAAAAACTGTTTTTT,CASSFSQGINEKLFF
TRBD1,TRBJ2-7,-,TRBV7-2,TGTGCCAGCAGCTTAGGGGGACAGGGCGGGTACGAGCAGTACTTC,CASSLGGQGGYEQYF
-,TRBJ2-7,-,TRBV4-2,TGTGCCAGCAGCCAAGATCTCTTTAGAAGCGAGCAGTACTTC,CASSQDLFRSEQYF
-,TRBJ2-3,-,TRBV4-3,TGCGCCAGCAGCCAAGATGTAACTTCCACAGATACGCAGTATTTT,CASSQDVTSTDTQYF
TRBD1,TRBJ1-2,-,TRBV14,TGTGCCAGCAGCCGACAGGGGGAAGTTGTGTCAAGTGGCTACACCTTC,CASSRQGEVVSSGYTF
TRBD2,TRBJ2-1,few,TRBV5-1,TGCGCCAGCAGCTTCAGCGGGAGAGATGGGAATGAGCAGTTCTTC,CASSFSGRDGNEQFF
TRBD1,TRBJ1-5,-,TRBV29-1,TGCAGCGTAGGCGGACAGGGGCCTAATCAGCCCCAGCATTTT,CSVGGQGPNQPQHF
-,TRBJ2-7,-,TRBV19,TGTGCCAGTAGTACTCCAGGGAAGGGCTACGAGCAGTACTTC,CASSTPGKGYEQYF
TRBD2,TRBJ2-7,-,TRBV4-3,TGCGCCAGCAGCCAAGATATCGGACTAGCGGGGTACGCCTACGAGCAGTACTTC,CASSQDIGLAGYAYEQYF
-,TRBJ1-3,-,TRBV28,TGTGCCAGCAGATCAGGGGGAAACACCATATATTTT,CASRSGGNTIYF
TRBD2,TRBJ2-1,-,TRBV25-1,TGTGCCAGCAGTGAATATAGCGGGAGCTCCTACAATGAGCAGTTCTTC,CASSEYSGSSYNEQFF
TRBD2,TRBJ2-1,few,TRBV13,TGTGCCAGCAGTTCAAGCGGGAGGCCCTACAATGAGCAGTTCTTC,CASSSSGRPYNEQFF
-,TRBJ1-5,once,TRBV7-2,TGTGCCAGCAGCTTAGACTATCAGCCCCAGCATTTT,CASSLDYQPQHF
-,TRBJ2-1,-,TRBV6-6,TGTGCCAGCAGTTATTCGGACTGGGAATCCTACAATGAGCAGTTCTTC,CASSYSDWESYNEQFF
-,TRBJ1-1,-,TRBV27,TGTGCCAGCAGCGACCGGGGGGACACTGAAGCTTTCTTT,CASSDRGDTEAFF
TRBD2,TRBJ2-1,-,TRBV11-2,TGTGCCAGCAGCTTACGGCTAGCGGGAGAGTACAATGAGCAGTTCTTC,CASSLRLAGEYNEQFF
-,TRBJ1-1,few,TRBV19,TGTGCCAGTAGTCTAGGACAGAGAGCATCGGGAGCTTTCTTT,CASSLGQRASGAFF
TRBD1,TRBJ1-6,-,TRBV10-3,TGTGCCATCAGTGGGGGACAGGGAGTCAGCGAGAATAATTCACCCCTCCACTTT,CAISGGQGVSENNSPLHF